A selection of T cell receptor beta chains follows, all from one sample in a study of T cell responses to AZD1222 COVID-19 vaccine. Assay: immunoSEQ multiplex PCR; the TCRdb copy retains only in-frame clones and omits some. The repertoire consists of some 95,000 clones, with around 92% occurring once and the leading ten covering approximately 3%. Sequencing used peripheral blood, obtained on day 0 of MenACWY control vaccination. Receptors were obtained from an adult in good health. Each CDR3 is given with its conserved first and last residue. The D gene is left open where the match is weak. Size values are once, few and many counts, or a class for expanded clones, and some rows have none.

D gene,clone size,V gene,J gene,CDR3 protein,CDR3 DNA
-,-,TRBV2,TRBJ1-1,CASNVGRDMGNTEAFF,TGTGCCAGCAACGTGGGACGGGACATGGGGAACACTGAAGCTTTCTTT
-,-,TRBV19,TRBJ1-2,CASSGERPYGYTF,TGTGCCAGTAGTGGCGAGCGGCCCTATGGCTACACCTTC
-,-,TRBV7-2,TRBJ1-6,CASSLGTRRAGNSPLHF,TGTGCCAGCAGCTTAGGAACACGGCGAGCCGGGAATTCACCCCTCCACTTT
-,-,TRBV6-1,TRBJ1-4,CASSEIGGHNEKLFF,TGTGCCAGCAGTGAAATAGGGGGGCATAATGAAAAACTGTTTTTT
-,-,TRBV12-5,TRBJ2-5,CASGLGSQETQYF,TGTGCTAGTGGTTTGGGCAGCCAAGAGACCCAGTACTTC
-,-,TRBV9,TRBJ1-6,CASSYAGTGNSPLHF,TGTGCCAGCAGCTACGCCGGGACGGGGAATTCACCCCTCCACTTT
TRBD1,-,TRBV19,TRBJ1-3,CASRGSGNTIYF,TGTGCCAGCAGGGGGTCTGGAAACACCATATATTTT
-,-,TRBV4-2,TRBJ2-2,CASTSGVGGELFF,TGTGCCAGCACCTCAGGGGTGGGCGGGGAGCTGTTTTTT
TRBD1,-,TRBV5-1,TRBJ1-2,CASSLGQGVDGYTF,TGCGCCAGCAGCTTGGGACAGGGGGTGGACGGCTACACCTTC
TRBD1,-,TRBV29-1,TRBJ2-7,CSVVGRGTGVAYEQYF,TGCAGCGTTGTCGGTCGGGGGACAGGGGTCGCCTACGAGCAGTACTTC
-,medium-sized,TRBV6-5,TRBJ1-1,CASSYSGTNTEAFF,TGTGCCAGCAGTTACTCTGGGACGAACACTGAAGCTTTCTTT
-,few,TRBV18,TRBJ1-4,CASSPTGHPGEKLFF,TGTGCCAGCTCACCAACCGGCCACCCGGGGGAAAAACTGTTTTTT
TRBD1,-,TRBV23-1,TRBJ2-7,CASSRDRGYEQYF,TGCGCCAGCTCCCGGGACAGGGGTTACGAGCAGTACTTC
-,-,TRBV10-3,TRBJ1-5,CAISERGGNQPQHF,TGTGCCATCAGTGAACGAGGAGGGAATCAGCCCCAGCATTTT
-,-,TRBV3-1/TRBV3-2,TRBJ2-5,CASSQIQETQYF,TGTGCCAGCAGCCAAATCCAAGAGACCCAGTACTTC
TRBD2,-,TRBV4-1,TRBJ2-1,CASSQGDSGGPYNEQFF,TGCGCCAGCAGCCAAGGAGATAGCGGGGGTCCATACAATGAGCAGTTCTTC
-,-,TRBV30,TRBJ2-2,CAWSSGVNTGELFF,TGTGCCTGGAGTTCCGGGGTCAACACCGGGGAGCTGTTTTTT
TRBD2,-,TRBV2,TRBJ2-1,CASRTPSGGRYEQFF,TGTGCCAGCAGGACCCCTAGCGGGGGTAGGTATGAGCAGTTCTTC
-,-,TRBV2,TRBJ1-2,CASSVDRTNYGYTF,TGTGCCAGCAGTGTCGACAGGACGAACTATGGCTACACCTTC
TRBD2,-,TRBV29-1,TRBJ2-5,CSVEDWGSGGVETQYF,TGCAGCGTTGAAGATTGGGGTAGCGGGGGCGTAGAGACCCAGTACTTC
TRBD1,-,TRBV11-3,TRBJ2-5,CASSLAPFLADRQGVETQYF,TGTGCCAGCAGCTTAGCACCGTTTCTTGCGGACCGACAGGGTGTAGAGACCCAGTACTTC
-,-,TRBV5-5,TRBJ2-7,CASSFGVAYEQYF,TGTGCCAGCAGCTTTGGGGTGGCCTACGAGCAGTACTTC
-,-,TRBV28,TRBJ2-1,CASSLYRNEQFF,TGTGCCAGCAGTTTATATCGCAATGAGCAGTTCTTC
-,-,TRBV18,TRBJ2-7,CASSPRTDTYEQYF,TGTGCCAGCTCGCCGCGGACAGACACCTACGAGCAGTACTTC
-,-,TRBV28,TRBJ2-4,CASRLTGQAKNIQYF,TGTGCCAGCAGGCTGACAGGCCAAGCCAAAAACATTCAGTACTTC
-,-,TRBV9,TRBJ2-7,CASSPRTTPYEQYF,TGTGCCAGCAGCCCACGGACAACTCCCTACGAGCAGTACTTC
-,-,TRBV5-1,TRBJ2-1,CASSLDPGNEQFF,TGCGCCAGCAGCTTGGATCCGGGGAATGAGCAGTTCTTC
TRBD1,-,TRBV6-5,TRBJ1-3,CASTWDSPTIYF,TGTGCCAGCACCTGGGACAGTCCCACCATATATTTT
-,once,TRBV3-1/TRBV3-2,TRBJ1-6,CASSQGSGSHNSPLHF,TGTGCCAGCAGCCAAGGTAGCGGGTCTCATAATTCACCCCTCCACTTT
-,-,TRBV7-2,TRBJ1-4,CASSLGQLNEKLFF,TGTGCCAGCAGCTTAGGACAGCTTAATGAAAAACTGTTTTTT
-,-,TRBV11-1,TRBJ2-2,CASSLGAGANTGELFF,TGTGCCAGCAGCTTAGGAGCAGGGGCGAACACCGGGGAGCTGTTTTTT
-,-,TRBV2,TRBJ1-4,CASSVQRNNEKLFF,TGTGCCAGCAGCGTACAGCGGAATAATGAAAAACTGTTTTTT
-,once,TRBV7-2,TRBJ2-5,CASSLEYSQETQYF,TGTGCCAGCAGCTTGGAATACTCCCAAGAGACCCAGTACTTC
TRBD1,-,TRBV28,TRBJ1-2,CASSLRGRVYGYTF,TGTGCCAGCAGTTTAAGGGGGCGCGTCTATGGCTACACCTTC
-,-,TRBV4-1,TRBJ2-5,CASSQGGQTQETQYF,TGCGCCAGCAGCCAAGGTGGACAAACCCAAGAGACCCAGTACTTC
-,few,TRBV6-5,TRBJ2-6,CASSYSPFSGANVLTF,TGTGCCAGCAGTTACTCGCCCTTCTCTGGGGCCAACGTCCTGACTTTC
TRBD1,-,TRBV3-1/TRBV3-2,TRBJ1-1,CASSQDVVTRGGRNTEAFF,TGTGCCAGCAGCCAAGACGTCGTAACCAGGGGGGGACGTAACACTGAAGCTTTCTTT
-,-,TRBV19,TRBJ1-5,CASSTGAGNSNQPQHF,TGTGCCAGTAGTACAGGGGCAGGTAATAGCAATCAGCCCCAGCATTTT
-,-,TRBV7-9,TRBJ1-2,CASSLTQGPYGYTF,TGTGCCAGCAGCTTAACACAGGGTCCCTATGGCTACACCTTC
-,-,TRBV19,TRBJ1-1,CASIPRGVMNTEAFF,TGTGCCAGCATACCGAGGGGCGTCATGAACACTGAAGCTTTCTTT
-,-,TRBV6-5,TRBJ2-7,CASSTSRVGTYEQYF,TGTGCCAGCAGTACCAGCAGGGTGGGGACCTACGAGCAGTACTTC
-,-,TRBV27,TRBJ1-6,CASSFSPRGPNSPLHF,TGTGCCAGCAGTTTTTCCCCTCGGGGGCCTAATTCACCCCTCCACTTT
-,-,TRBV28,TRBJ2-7,CASSLKITYEQYF,TGTGCCAGCAGTTTAAAGATAACCTACGAGCAGTACTTC
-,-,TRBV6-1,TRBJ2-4,CASSERDWVKNIQYF,TGTGCCAGCAGTGAAAGGGATTGGGTGAAAAACATTCAGTACTTC
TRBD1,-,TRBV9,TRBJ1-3,CASSVAFRANRGLTRTGNTIYF,TGTGCCAGCAGCGTAGCTTTTCGGGCCAACAGGGGGTTGACGAGAACTGGAAACACCATATATTTT
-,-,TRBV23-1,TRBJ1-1,CASSHTRGTEAFF,TGCGCCAGCAGTCATACAAGAGGCACTGAAGCTTTCTTT
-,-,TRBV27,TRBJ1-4,CASRPGVTNEKLFF,TGTGCCAGCAGGCCAGGGGTGACTAATGAAAAACTGTTTTTT
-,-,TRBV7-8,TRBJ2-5,CASSSNPGHSQETQYF,TGTGCCAGCAGCTCGAATCCGGGACACTCCCAAGAGACCCAGTACTTC
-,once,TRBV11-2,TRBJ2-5,CASSLARQETQYF,TGTGCCAGCAGCTTAGCCCGCCAAGAGACCCAGTACTTC
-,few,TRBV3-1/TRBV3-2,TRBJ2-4,CASSQGHREGIQYF,TGTGCCAGCAGCCAGGGGCACAGGGAGGGCATTCAGTACTTC
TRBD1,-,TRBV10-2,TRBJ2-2,CAGKQGANTGELFF,TGCGCCGGTAAACAGGGGGCGAACACCGGGGAGCTGTTTTTT
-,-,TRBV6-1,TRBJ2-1,CASSPTGYHEQFF,TGTGCCAGCAGCCCCACAGGGTACCATGAGCAGTTCTTC
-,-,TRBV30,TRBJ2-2,CAWTMSGELFF,TGTGCCTGGACCATGTCCGGGGAGCTGTTTTTT
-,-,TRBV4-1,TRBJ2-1,CASSLRGQDEQFF,TGCGCCAGCAGTCTTCGCGGTCAAGATGAGCAGTTCTTC
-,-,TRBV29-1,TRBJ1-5,CSVGALGQPQHF,TGCAGCGTTGGGGCTTTGGGACAGCCCCAGCATTTT
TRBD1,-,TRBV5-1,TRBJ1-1,CASSTGQGRLGTEAFF,TGCGCCAGCAGCACGGGACAGGGGCGTTTGGGCACTGAAGCTTTCTTT
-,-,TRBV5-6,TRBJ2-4,CASTLSSGENIQYF,TGTGCCAGCACCCTTTCTTCCGGAGAAAACATTCAGTACTTC
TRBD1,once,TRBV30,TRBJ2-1,CAWSPGTGGPIEQFF,TGTGCCTGGTCTCCCGGGACAGGGGGTCCCATTGAGCAGTTCTTC
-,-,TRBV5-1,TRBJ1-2,CASSIGYGYTF,TGCGCCAGCAGCATTGGGTATGGCTACACCTTC